The entry that follows covers one T cell receptor beta chain sequence. This sample stems from a study of T-cell memory formation after mild COVID-19. For the study at large: Largely, the TCR clusters proved donor specific.

Germline V lookup: CDR1 DFQATT, CDR2 SNEGSKA (reference sequence). The trim removed 0 bases at V and 2 bases at J, leaving 6 bases unmatched. The CDR3 sequence is 15 residues long. MiXCR, run by TCRdb on the 5' RACE reads, gives a single entry per CDR3 protein. Of under 400,000 distinct CDR3 sequences in the sample, roughly 21% were seen once. Sequencing input: PBMCs or a T cell subset sorted from them (not recorded which). This clonotype was obtained from an adult woman who had mild COVID-19 (a few samples of this study predate the infection). Cell type and time point are not known. The chain uses TRBV20-1 and TRBJ2-5; 7 bases map to TRBD1. The CDR3 sequence: CSARDPQGVQETQYF. Here the CDR3 DNA reads TGCAGTGCTAGAGATCCCCAGGGGGTTCAAGAGACCCAGTACTTC.